There are a few counts of the clone carrying this T cell receptor (beta chain). The CDR3 sequence is 14 residues long. Germline CDR1 is LGHDT and CDR2 is YNNKEL (reference sequence). V shed 4 bases and J shed 5 bases, with 15 bases lying between them. The sample is drawn from a study of Ad26.COV2.S vaccination and SARS-CoV-2 variants. As to treatment: 15 to 20 received Ad26.COV2.S at low or high dose, single or two shots; five or six received placebo; per-sample allocation not given. Repertoires come from day 63 after the first vaccine or placebo injection. The table came from immunoSEQ multiplex PCR; TCRdb's copy has only in-frame clones and leaves some out. The sample holds around 400,000 clones, about nine tenths seen once.

J is TRBJ2-7 and V is TRBV3-1 (or the pseudogene TRBV3-2); D perhaps matches TRBD2 (6 bases). The sample in question was peripheral blood, obtained in a trial of Ad26.COV2.S vaccine versus placebo. This receptor was taken from a person aged 18 to 65 who received the Ad26.COV2.S COVID-19 vaccine or a placebo. CDR3: CASSRDGGADEQYF. CDR3 coding DNA: TGTGCCAGCAGCCGAGACGGGGGTGCGGACGAGCAGTACTTC.